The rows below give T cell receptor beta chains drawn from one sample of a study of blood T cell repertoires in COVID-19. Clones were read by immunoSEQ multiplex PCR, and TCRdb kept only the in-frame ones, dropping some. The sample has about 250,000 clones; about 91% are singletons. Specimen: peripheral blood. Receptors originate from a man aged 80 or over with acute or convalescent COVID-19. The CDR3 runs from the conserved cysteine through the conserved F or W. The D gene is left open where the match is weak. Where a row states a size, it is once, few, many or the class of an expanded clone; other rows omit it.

TGTGCCAGCAGGACAGCCTTGATCTCCTACAATGAGCAGTTCTTC,CASRTALISYNEQFF,-,TRBJ2-1,TRBV6-6,once
TGCGCCAGCAGGACCGGGACAGGAGGTAACTACGAGCAGTACTTC,CASRTGTGGNYEQYF,TRBD1,TRBJ2-7,TRBV5-1,-
TGTGCCAGCTCACCGGGGCGGGACCCCTGGGATGAGCAGTTCTTC,CASSPGRDPWDEQFF,-,TRBJ2-1,TRBV18,once
TGCGCCAGCAGCTTGGCGGCAGGGGTAGGGTATGGCTACACCTTC,CASSLAAGVGYGYTF,-,TRBJ1-2,TRBV5-1,once
TGTGCCAGCAGCCATATAACAGGACAGGGGGCTAATGAAAAACTGTTTTTT,CASSHITGQGANEKLFF,TRBD1,TRBJ1-4,TRBV4-2,-
TGTGCCACCAGTGGACCATCCCCAACCCAAGGGGGCTCCTACAATGAGCAGTTCTTC,CATSGPSPTQGGSYNEQFF,-,TRBJ2-1,TRBV24-1,-
TGTGCCAGCTCACGGTCCCTTTTACGTCCATCATCCGGGAGCGGGTTTAATGAAAAACTGTTTTTT,CASSRSLLRPSSGSGFNEKLFF,-,TRBJ1-4,TRBV18,-
TGCGCCAGCAGCTTGTCCGGGACTCCTATTGTGGCTTTCTTT,CASSLSGTPIVAFF,-,TRBJ1-1,TRBV5-1,-
TGTGCCAGCTCACCACGTTCCCTAGCGGGAGGATCCGCGGGGACAGATACGCAGTATTTT,CASSPRSLAGGSAGTDTQYF,TRBD2,TRBJ2-3,TRBV18,-
TGTGCCAGCAGTATACAGGGAGGCAATCAGCCCCAGCATTTT,CASSIQGGNQPQHF,-,TRBJ1-5,TRBV2,-
TGTGCCAGCGGACAGAGCAATCAGCCCCAGCATTTT,CASGQSNQPQHF,-,TRBJ1-5,TRBV2,-
TGTGCCAGCAGTTTGGCATGGGAGCAGTACTTC,CASSLAWEQYF,-,TRBJ2-7,TRBV12-3/TRBV12-4,-